Below, 3 T cell receptor beta chains from the same sample are listed, as sequenced in a study of shared clonotypes between healthy human individuals. The assay was immunoSEQ multiplex PCR, and TCRdb's table has in-frame clones only and misses some. This table holds about 2.3 million clones, roughly 93% found once. Material: naive CD4+ T cells from PBMCs. Subset described: CD45RA+ positively selected. These receptors were obtained from a man aged 18-30 years in good health. Some clones in this sample may be carry-over from other donors' samples.

With regard to this clone: Distinct nucleotide sequences in the sample also encode this CDR3. The chain uses TRBV18 and TRBJ2-3; D gene uncertain. The CDR3 sequence is 15 residues long. Trimming stripped 0 bases from V and 0 bases from J, with 7 bases between. CDR1 KGHSH and CDR2 LQKENI come from the germline V gene. The CDR3 bases are TGTGCCAGCTCACCACCCGCTGGGAGCACAGATACGCAGTATTTT. It codes for CASSPPAGSTDTQYF.

This rearrangement joins TRBV30 to TRBJ1-6, with no clear D. V was clipped by 2 bases and J by 10 bases, with 9 bases between them. This CDR3 is 12 amino acids long. In germline, CDR1 is GTSNPN, CDR2 SVGIG (reference sequence). CDR3 residues: CAWSSTTSPLHF. The DNA for the CDR3 is TGTGCCTGGAGTTCGACGACCTCACCCCTCCACTTT.

The chain couples TRBV5-4 to TRBJ2-2, with 15 bases identical to TRBD2. V lost 3 bases, J lost 5 bases, and 2 bases stayed unmatched. Germline V gene sequence: CDR1 SGHNT, CDR2 YYREEE (reference sequence). This CDR3 has 16 amino acids. The CDR3, as DNA: TGTGCCAGCAGCTCCGGGACTAGCGGGAGGACCGGGGAGCTGTTTTTT. This encodes CASSSGTSGRTGELFF. Supplemented by reference TRBV5-4 and TRBJ2-2, the full variable domain reads ETGVTQSPTHLIKTRGQQVTLRCSSQSGHNTVSWYQQALGQGPQFIFQYYREEENGRGNFPPRFSGLQFPNYSSELNVNALELDDSALYLCASSSGTSGRTGELFFGEGSRLTVL.